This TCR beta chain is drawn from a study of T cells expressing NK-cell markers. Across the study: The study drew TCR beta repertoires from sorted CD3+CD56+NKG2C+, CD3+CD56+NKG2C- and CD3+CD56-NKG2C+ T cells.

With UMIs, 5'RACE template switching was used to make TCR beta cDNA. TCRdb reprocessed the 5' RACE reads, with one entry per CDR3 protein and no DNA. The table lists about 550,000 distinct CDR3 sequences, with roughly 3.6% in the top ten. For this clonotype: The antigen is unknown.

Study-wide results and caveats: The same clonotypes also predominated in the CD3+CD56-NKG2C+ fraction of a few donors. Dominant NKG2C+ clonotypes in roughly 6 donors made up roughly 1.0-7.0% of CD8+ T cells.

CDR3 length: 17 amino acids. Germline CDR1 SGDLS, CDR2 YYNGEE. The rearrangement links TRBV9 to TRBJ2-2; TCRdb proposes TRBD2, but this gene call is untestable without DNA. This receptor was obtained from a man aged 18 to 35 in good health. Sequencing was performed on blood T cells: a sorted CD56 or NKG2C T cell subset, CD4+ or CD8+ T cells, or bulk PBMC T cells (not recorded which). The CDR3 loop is CASSAKPSGRLTGELFF.